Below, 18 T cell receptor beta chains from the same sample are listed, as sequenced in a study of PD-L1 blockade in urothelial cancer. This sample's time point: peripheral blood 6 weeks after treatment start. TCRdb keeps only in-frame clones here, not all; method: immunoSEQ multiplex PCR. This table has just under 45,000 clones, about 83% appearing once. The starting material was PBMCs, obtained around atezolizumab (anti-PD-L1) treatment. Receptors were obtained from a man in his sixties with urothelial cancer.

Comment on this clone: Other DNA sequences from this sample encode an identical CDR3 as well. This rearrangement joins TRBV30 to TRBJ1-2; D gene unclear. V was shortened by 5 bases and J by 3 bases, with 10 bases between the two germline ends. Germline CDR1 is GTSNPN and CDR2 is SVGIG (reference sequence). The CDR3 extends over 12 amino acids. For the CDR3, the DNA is TGTGCCTGGGGGGAGGAGGACTATGGCTACACCTTC. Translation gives CAWGEEDYGYTF.

In DNA, the CDR3 is TGTGCCTGGAGTGTCGGGGGAGCTCCCCAAGAGACCCAGTACTTC. This codes for CAWSVGGAPQETQYF. The rearrangement joins TRBV30 to TRBJ2-5, with a possible D match to TRBD2 (6 bases). Trimming cost V 0 bases and J 1 base, with 12 bases left between them. Germline assignment: CDR1 GTSNPN and CDR2 SVGIG (reference sequence). The CDR3 is 15 amino acids. The entire variable domain, with the rest obtained from reference TRBV30 and TRBJ2-5, is as follows: SQTIHQWPATLVQPVGSPLSLECTVEGTSNPNLYWYRQAAGRGLQLLFYSVGIGQISSEVPQNLSASRPQDRQFILSSKKLLLSDSGFYLCAWSVGGAPQETQYFGPGTRLLVL.

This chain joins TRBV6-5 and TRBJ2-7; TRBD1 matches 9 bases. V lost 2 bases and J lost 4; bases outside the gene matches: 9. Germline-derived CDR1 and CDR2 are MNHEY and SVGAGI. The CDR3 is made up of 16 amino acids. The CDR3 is CASSYPTGGGWYEQYF. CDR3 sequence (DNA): TGTGCCAGCAGTTACCCTACAGGGGGCGGTTGGTACGAGCAGTACTTC.

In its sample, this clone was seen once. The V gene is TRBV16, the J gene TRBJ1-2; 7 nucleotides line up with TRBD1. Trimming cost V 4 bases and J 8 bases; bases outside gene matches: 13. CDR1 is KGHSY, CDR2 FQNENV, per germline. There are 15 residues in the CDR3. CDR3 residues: CASSPADRSMGGYTF. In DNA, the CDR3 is TGTGCCAGCAGCCCCGCGGACAGGTCTATGGGGGGCTACACCTTC.

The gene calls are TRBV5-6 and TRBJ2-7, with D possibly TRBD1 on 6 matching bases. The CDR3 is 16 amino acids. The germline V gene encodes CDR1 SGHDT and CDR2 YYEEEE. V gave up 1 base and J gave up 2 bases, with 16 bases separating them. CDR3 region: CASSLRRDRIPYEQYF. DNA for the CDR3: TGTGCCAGCAGCTTGCGTCGAGACAGGATCCCCTACGAGCAGTACTTC.

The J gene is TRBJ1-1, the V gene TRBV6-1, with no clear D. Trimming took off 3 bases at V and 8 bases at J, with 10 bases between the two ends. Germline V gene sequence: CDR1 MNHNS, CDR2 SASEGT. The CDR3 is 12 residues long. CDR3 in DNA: TGTGCCAGCAGTGAGTACGGGGAGGAAGCTTTCTTT. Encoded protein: CASSEYGEEAFF.

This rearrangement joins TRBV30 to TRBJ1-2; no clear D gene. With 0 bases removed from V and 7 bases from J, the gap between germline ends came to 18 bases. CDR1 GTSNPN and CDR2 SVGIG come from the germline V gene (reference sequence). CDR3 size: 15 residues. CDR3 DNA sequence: TGTGCCTGGAGTGTACCCGGGGTGCGGGGAGTTGGCTACACCTTC. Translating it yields CAWSVPGVRGVGYTF.

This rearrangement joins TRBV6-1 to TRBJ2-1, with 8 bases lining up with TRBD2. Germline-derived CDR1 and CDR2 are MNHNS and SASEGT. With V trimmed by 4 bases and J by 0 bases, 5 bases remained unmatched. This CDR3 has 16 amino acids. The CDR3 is CASSGRGALSYNEQFF. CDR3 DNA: TGTGCCAGCAGTGGGCGGGGGGCCCTCTCCTACAATGAGCAGTTCTTC.

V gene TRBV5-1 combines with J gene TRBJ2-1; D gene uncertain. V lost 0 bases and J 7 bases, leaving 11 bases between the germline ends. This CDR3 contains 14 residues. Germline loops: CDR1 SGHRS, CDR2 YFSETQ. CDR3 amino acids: CASSLVSLWNEQFF. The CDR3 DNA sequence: TGCGCCAGCAGCTTGGTGTCACTTTGGAATGAGCAGTTCTTC.

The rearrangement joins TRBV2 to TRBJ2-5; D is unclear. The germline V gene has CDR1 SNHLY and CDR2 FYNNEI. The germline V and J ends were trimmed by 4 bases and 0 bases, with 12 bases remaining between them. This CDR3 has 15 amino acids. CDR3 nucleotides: TGTGCCAGCAGTGTCGAAATAACAGACCAAGAGACCCAGTACTTC. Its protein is CASSVEITDQETQYF.

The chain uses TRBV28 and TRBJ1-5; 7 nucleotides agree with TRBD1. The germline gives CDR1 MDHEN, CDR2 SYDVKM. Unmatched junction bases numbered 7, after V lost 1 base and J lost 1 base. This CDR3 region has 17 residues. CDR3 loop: CASSLYPGGLSNQPQHF. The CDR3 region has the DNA TGTGCCAGCAGTTTATATCCAGGGGGATTAAGCAATCAGCCCCAGCATTTT.

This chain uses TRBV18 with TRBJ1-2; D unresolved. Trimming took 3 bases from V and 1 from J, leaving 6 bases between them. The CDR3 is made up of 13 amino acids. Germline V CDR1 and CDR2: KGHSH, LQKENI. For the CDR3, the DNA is TGTGCCAGCTCACCCGCCGGTAACTATGGCTACACCTTC. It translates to CASSPAGNYGYTF.

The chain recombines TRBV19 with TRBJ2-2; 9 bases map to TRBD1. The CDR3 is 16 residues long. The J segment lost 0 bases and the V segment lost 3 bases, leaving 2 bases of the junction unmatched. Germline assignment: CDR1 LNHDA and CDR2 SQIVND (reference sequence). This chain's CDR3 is CASSIGTGTNTGELFF. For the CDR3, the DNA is TGTGCCAGTAGTATCGGGACAGGGACGAACACCGGGGAGCTGTTTTTT.

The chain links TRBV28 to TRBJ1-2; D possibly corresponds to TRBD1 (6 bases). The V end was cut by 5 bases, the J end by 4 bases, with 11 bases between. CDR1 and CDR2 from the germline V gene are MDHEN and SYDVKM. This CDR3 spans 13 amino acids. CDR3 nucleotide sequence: TGTGCCAGCAGTCCAACAGGGACCTATGGCTACACCTTC. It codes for CASSPTGTYGYTF.

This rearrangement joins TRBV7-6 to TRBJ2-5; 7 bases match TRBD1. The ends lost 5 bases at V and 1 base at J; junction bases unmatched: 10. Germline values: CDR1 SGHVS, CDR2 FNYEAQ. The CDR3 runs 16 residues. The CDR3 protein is CASSPRQGAGQETQYF. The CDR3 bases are TGTGCCAGCAGCCCAAGACAGGGTGCGGGCCAAGAGACCCAGTACTTC. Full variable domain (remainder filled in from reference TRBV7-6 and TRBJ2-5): GAGVSQSPRYKVTKRGQDVALRCDPISGHVSLYWYRQALGQGPEFLTYFNYEAQQDKSGLPNDRFSAERPEGSISTLTIQRTEQRDSAMYRCASSPRQGAGQETQYFGPGTRLLVL.

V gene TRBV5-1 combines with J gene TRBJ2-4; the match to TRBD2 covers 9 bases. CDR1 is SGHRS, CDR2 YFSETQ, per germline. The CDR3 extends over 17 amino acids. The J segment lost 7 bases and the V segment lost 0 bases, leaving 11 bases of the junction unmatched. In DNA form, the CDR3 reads TGCGCCAGCAGCTTGGAGGCGGGGGGGCCGCTTTCGAACATTCAGTACTTC. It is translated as CASSLEAGGPLSNIQYF.

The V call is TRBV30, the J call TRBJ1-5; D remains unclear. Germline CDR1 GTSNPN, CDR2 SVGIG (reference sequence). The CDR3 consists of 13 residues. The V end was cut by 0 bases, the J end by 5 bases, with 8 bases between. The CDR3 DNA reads TGTGCCTGGAGTGTGGCCGGAGATCAGCCCCAGCATTTT. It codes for CAWSVAGDQPQHF.

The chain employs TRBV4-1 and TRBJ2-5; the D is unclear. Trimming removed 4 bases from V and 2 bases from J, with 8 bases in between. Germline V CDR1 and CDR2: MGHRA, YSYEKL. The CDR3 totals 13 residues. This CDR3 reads CASSLLYQETQYF. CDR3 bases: TGCGCCAGCAGCCTATTGTATCAAGAGACCCAGTACTTC.